Below are 14 T cell receptor beta chains sequenced from a single sample in a study of T cell responses to AZD1222 COVID-19 vaccine. Measured with immunoSEQ multiplex PCR; TCRdb has only the in-frame clones, and not every one. The table has about 140,000 clones, just over 85% seen once. The sample consisted of peripheral blood, taken on day 0 of AZD1222 vaccination. These receptors came from an adult in good health.

This clone was seen only once. V and J are TRBV2 and TRBJ2-3; D not certain. Germline CDR1 reads SNHLY; CDR2 reads FYNNEI. The CDR3 contains 15 residues. Trimming cost V 2 bases and J 0 bases, with 9 bases left between them. This CDR3 reads CASSERDVSTDTQYF. CDR3 DNA: TGTGCCAGCAGTGAACGAGACGTGAGCACAGATACGCAGTATTTT.

This clone was picked up a small number of times. V and J are TRBV7-2 and TRBJ1-4; weak D call: TRBD1 (5 bases). The germline V and J ends were trimmed by 2 bases and 4 bases, with 14 bases remaining between them. CDR3 length equals 16 residues. Germline-derived CDR1 and CDR2 are SGHTA and FQGNSA. The CDR3, as DNA: TGTGCCAGCAGCTTAAGGGCTGGGGGGAATAATGAAAAACTGTTTTTT. As protein: CASSLRAGGNNEKLFF.

The V call is TRBV4-2, the J call TRBJ1-1; no clear D. The CDR3 runs to 14 residues. Germline lookup yields CDR1 LGHNA and CDR2 YNFKEQ. The V and J ends lost 1 base and 5 bases respectively, with 11 bases between them. This CDR3 is CASSQGQVGTEAFF. Here the CDR3 DNA reads TGTGCCAGCAGCCAAGGGCAGGTTGGTACTGAAGCTTTCTTT.

This chain connects TRBV12-3 or TRBV12-4 to TRBJ1-1; TRBD1 is a possible D gene (5 bases). This CDR3 is 13 amino acids long. V dropped 2 bases and J dropped 5 bases, with 9 bases sitting between them. The CDR3 DNA reads TGTGCCAGCAGTTTATTCCGGGGGACTGAAGCTTTCTTT. It is translated as CASSLFRGTEAFF.

V gene TRBV19 combines with J gene TRBJ2-1, with TRBD2 matching 15 bases. Per germline, CDR1 LNHDA and CDR2 SQIVND (reference sequence). V was pared by 6 bases and J by 9 bases, with 3 bases of the junction left unmatched. The CDR3 runs 14 residues. Here the CDR3 reads CASSAGLAGGEQFF. DNA of the CDR3: TGTGCCAGTAGCGCGGGACTAGCGGGAGGTGAGCAGTTCTTC.

The V and J genes are TRBV6-5 and TRBJ2-6; D ambiguous. The CDR3 has 15 amino acids. Trimming removed 6 bases from V and 0 bases from J, with 9 bases in between. Germline V gene data show CDR1 as MNHEY and CDR2 as SVGAGI. The CDR3 coding sequence is TGTGCCAGCAGACCGCTTTTCTCTGGGGCCAACGTCCTGACTTTC. It translates to CASRPLFSGANVLTF.

The chain employs TRBV11-2 and TRBJ1-1; no firm D call. This CDR3 spans 15 amino acids. CDR1 is SGHAT, CDR2 FQNNGV, per germline. V lost 5 bases to trimming and J lost 4 bases, with 17 bases between them. The CDR3 DNA reads TGTGCCAGCAGCCTCCGGAAACCACGCGCCACTGAAGCTTTCTTT. Protein product: CASSLRKPRATEAFF.

The chain uses TRBV30 and TRBJ2-7, with D perhaps TRBD1 (6 bases). V was shortened by 0 bases and J by 2 bases, with 11 bases between the two germline ends. CDR1 and CDR2 (germline): GTSNPN, SVGIG (reference sequence). The CDR3 loop spans 14 amino acids. CDR3 in DNA: TGTGCCTGGAGTGTACAGGACAGTCCCTACGAGCAGTACTTC. It is translated as CAWSVQDSPYEQYF.

The chain is built from TRBV7-2 and TRBJ1-5; the D gene is possibly TRBD1 (5 bases). Germline V CDR1 and CDR2: SGHTA, FQGNSA. This CDR3 is built from 15 residues. V was shortened by 4 bases and J by 3 bases, with 13 bases between the two germline ends. The CDR3, as DNA: TGTGCCAGCAGCTACCAGGGAGGGAACAATCAGCCCCAGCATTTT. Protein: CASSYQGGNNQPQHF.

This sequence joins TRBV7-8 and TRBJ1-1; D not certain. Per the germline V gene, CDR1 is SGHVS and CDR2 is FQNEAQ. The CDR3 has 12 residues. V lost 5 bases and J 5 bases, leaving 9 bases between the germline ends. The CDR3, as DNA: TGTGCCAGCAGCCCGAGTCGGACTGAAGCTTTCTTT. It yields the protein CASSPSRTEAFF. Complete variable domain (other parts from reference TRBV7-8 and TRBJ1-1): GAGVSQSPRYKVAKRGQDVALRCDPISGHVSLFWYQQALGQGPEFLTYFQNEAQLDKSGLPSDRFFAERPEGSVSTLKIQRTQQEDSAVYLCASSPSRTEAFFGQGTRLTVV.

This chain connects TRBV14 to TRBJ1-6; the D is unclear. The germline V gene has CDR1 SGHDN and CDR2 FVKESK. V lost 0 bases and J 7 bases, leaving 7 bases between the germline ends. The CDR3 extends over 14 amino acids. CDR3 coding DNA: TGTGCCAGCAGCCAAGAGGTGGAAAATTCACCCCTCCACTTT. Translating it yields CASSQEVENSPLHF.

This sequence joins TRBV7-9 and TRBJ2-7, with 11 positions matching TRBD2. CDR1 SEHNR and CDR2 FQNEAQ come from the germline V gene (reference sequence). This CDR3 has 14 residues. Unmatched junction bases numbered 5, after V lost 5 bases and J lost 5 bases. CDR3 in DNA: TGTGCCAGCAGCCCTAGCGGGAGGAACCACGAGCAGTACTTC. This codes for CASSPSGRNHEQYF. The variable domain in full, with the rest retrieved from reference TRBV7-9 and TRBJ2-7, is DTGVSQNPRHKITKRGQNVTFRCDPISEHNRLYWYRQTLGQGPEFLTYFQNEAQLEKSRLLSDRFSAERPKGSFSTLEIQRTEQGDSAMYLCASSPSGRNHEQYFGPGTRLTVT.

The J gene is TRBJ2-3, the V gene TRBV7-2; 12 bases fit TRBD1. The CDR3 extends over 15 amino acids. Looked up from germline, CDR1 is SGHTA and CDR2 is FQGNSA. After removal of 4 bases from V and 4 bases from J, the junction contained 3 bases not matched to a gene. The chain's CDR3 is CASSWGQGAPDTQYF. CDR3 in DNA: TGTGCCAGCAGCTGGGGACAGGGGGCCCCAGATACGCAGTATTTT.

The chain joins TRBV10-3 to TRBJ1-2; 10 positions match TRBD1. Germline CDR1 is ENHRY and CDR2 is SYGVKD. J gave up 4 bases and V 7 bases, and 3 bases lay outside the gene matches. This CDR3 is 13 amino acids long. The CDR3 protein is CAITGDRGYGYTF. The CDR3 DNA reads TGTGCCATCACCGGGGACAGGGGCTATGGCTACACCTTC.